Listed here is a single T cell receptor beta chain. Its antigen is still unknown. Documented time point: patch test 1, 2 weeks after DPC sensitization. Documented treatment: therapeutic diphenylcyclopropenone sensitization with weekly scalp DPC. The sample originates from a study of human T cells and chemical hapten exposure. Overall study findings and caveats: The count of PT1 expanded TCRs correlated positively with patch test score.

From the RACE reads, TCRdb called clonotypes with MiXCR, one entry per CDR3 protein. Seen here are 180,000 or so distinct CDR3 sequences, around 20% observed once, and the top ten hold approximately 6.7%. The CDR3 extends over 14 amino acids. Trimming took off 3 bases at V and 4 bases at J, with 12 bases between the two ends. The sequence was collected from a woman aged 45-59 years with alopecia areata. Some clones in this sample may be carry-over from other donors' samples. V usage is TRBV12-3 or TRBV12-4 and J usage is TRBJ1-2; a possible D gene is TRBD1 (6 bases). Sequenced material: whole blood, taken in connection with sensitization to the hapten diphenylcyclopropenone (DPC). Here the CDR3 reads CASSFSRGVYGYTF. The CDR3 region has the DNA TGTGCCAGCAGTTTTAGCAGGGGAGTCTATGGCTACACCTTC.